A single sample is the source of the 15 T cell receptor beta chains below, sequenced in a study of shared clonotypes between healthy human individuals. Profiled with immunoSEQ multiplex PCR; TCRdb holds only in-frame clones, not every one. The sample contains roughly 770,000 clones, approximately 96% of which appear only once. Terminally differentiated effector memory CD45RA+ cells were excluded by CCR7 positive selection of CD45RO-negative cells. Sequencing used naive CD8+ T cells sorted from blood. The receptors stem from a man aged 30 to 39 in good health.

V usage is TRBV29-1 and J usage is TRBJ1-1; the D is unclear. In germline, CDR1 is SQVTM, CDR2 ANQGSEA. Trimming left V 4 bases short and J 1 base short, with 10 bases between. The CDR3 covers 13 residues. The CDR3 spells CSVADGRNTEAFF. The CDR3, as DNA: TGCAGCGTTGCGGACGGGAGGAACACTGAAGCTTTCTTT. The variable domain in full, with the rest retrieved from reference TRBV29-1 and TRBJ1-1, is SAVISQKPSRDICQRGTSLTIQCQVDSQVTMMFWYRQQPGQSLTLIATANQGSEATYESGFVIDKFPISRPNLTFSTLTVSNMSPEDSSIYLCSVADGRNTEAFFGQGTRLTVV.

J is TRBJ1-1 and V is TRBV5-1; the D is unclear. CDR3 size: 13 residues. Germline V gene data show CDR1 as SGHRS and CDR2 as YFSETQ. With 2 bases removed from V and 2 bases from J, the gap between germline ends came to 7 bases. For the CDR3, the DNA is TGCGCCAGCAGCTTTTCCATTAACACTGAAGCTTTCTTT. It translates to CASSFSINTEAFF.

The chain recombines TRBV7-3 with TRBJ2-6; TRBD2 agrees at 11 bases. The CDR3 totals 17 residues. Trimming took 4 bases from V and 0 from J; bases not matched to a gene: 2. CDR1 is SGHTA, CDR2 FQGTGA, per germline. In nucleotides, the CDR3 is TGTGCCAGCAGCTCGGGACTAGCGGACTCTGGGGCCAACGTCCTGACTTTC. Amino acid sequence: CASSSGLADSGANVLTF.

The rearrangement joins TRBV9 to TRBJ1-4; D gene unclear. Germline V CDR1 and CDR2: SGDLS, YYNGEE. CDR3 length equals 15 residues. V was clipped by 0 bases and J by 5 bases, with 11 bases between them. The CDR3 region is CASSVDGFPNEKLFF. CDR3 in DNA: TGTGCCAGCAGCGTAGATGGGTTCCCAAATGAAAAACTGTTTTTT.

V usage is TRBV11-3 and J usage is TRBJ1-1; maybe TRBD1 (5 bases). CDR1 and CDR2 from the germline V gene are SGHNT and YENEEA. There are 13 residues in the CDR3. The ends were cut back, 3 bases at V and 1 base at J, with 6 bases in the middle. The CDR3 protein is CASSLTENTEAFF. The CDR3 bases are TGTGCCAGCAGCTTGACAGAGAACACTGAAGCTTTCTTT.

The rearrangement uses TRBV12-5 and TRBJ2-1; 10 bases are shared with TRBD1. V lost 5 bases to trimming and J lost 2 bases; unmatched junction nucleotides: 3. The germline gives CDR1 LGHNT, CDR2 FRNRAP. The CDR3 is made up of 15 amino acids. The CDR3: CASGAGQGTYNEQFF. In DNA form, the CDR3 reads TGTGCTAGTGGTGCGGGACAGGGGACCTACAATGAGCAGTTCTTC.

J is TRBJ2-1 and V is TRBV9; TRBD2 matches at 9 bases. J gave up 7 bases and V 2 bases, and 7 bases lay outside the gene matches. This CDR3 has 15 amino acids. CDR1 is SGDLS and CDR2 is YYNGEE in the germline V gene. The CDR3 bases are TGTGCCAGCAGCGTTAGCGGGAGAGGAGGGAATGAGCAGTTCTTC. It is translated as CASSVSGRGGNEQFF.

The chain joins TRBV7-2 to TRBJ2-1; either TRBD1 or TRBD2 may fit D (6 bases each). V lost 2 bases to trimming and J lost 10 bases, with 15 bases between them. CDR3 length: 14 amino acids. CDR1 is SGHTA and CDR2 is FQGNSA in the germline V gene. The CDR3 bases are TGTGCCAGCAGCTTATCGGGGGCCTCAGAGGAGCAGTTCTTC. Translated: CASSLSGASEEQFF.

This chain links TRBV7-8 with TRBJ1-2; D is unclear. Per germline, CDR1 SGHVS and CDR2 FQNEAQ. Trimming removed 5 bases from V and 7 bases from J, with 8 bases in between. The length of the CDR3 is 11 residues. The CDR3, as DNA: TGTGCCAGCAGCAACACGGTTGGCTACACCTTC. Its protein is CASSNTVGYTF.

The chain carries TRBV10-3 and TRBJ1-5; unclear D gene. Trimming shortened V by 0 bases and J by 3 bases, and 12 bases separated the two germline ends. Germline V gene data show CDR1 as ENHRY and CDR2 as SYGVKD. The CDR3 extends over 16 amino acids. The CDR3 DNA sequence: TGTGCCATCAGTGAGTCTCAGGTTAGGGACAATCAGCCCCAGCATTTT. Translated: CAISESQVRDNQPQHF.

This clone is a singleton in its sample. This rearrangement joins TRBV7-9 to TRBJ1-2; a weak D match, TRBD1 (6 bases). This CDR3 has 16 amino acids. V lost 4 bases and J lost 10, with 25 bases in between. CDR1 SEHNR and CDR2 FQNEAQ come from the germline V gene (reference sequence). The CDR3 loop reads CASSSAERGSPLSYTF. DNA for the CDR3: TGTGCCAGCAGCTCCGCGGAGAGGGGGTCGCCCTTATCCTACACCTTC.

The chain carries TRBV15 and TRBJ2-3; TRBD2 matches at 7 bases. With 3 bases clipped from V and 4 bases from J, the junction kept 7 bases outside the gene matches. From germline, CDR1 is LNHNV and CDR2 YYDKDF (reference sequence). This CDR3 region has 15 residues. The CDR3 DNA sequence: TGTGCCACCAGCAGCGTGGGCGGGAGTGCAGATACGCAGTATTTT. Translation gives CATSSVGGSADTQYF.

The rearrangement joins TRBV2 to TRBJ1-2, with 8 bases fitting TRBD1. Per germline, CDR1 SNHLY and CDR2 FYNNEI. The V and J ends lost 6 bases and 5 bases, in that order; junction bases with no gene match: 5. CDR3 size: 13 residues. CDR3 in amino acids: CASRDRGPYGYTF. The CDR3 DNA reads TGTGCCAGCAGAGACAGGGGACCTTATGGCTACACCTTC.

In DNA, the CDR3 is TGTGCCAGCTCGGAAGGCGTAGGAGAGAACTATGGCTACACCTTC. As protein: CASSEGVGENYGYTF. The genes are TRBV7-9 and TRBJ1-2; D remains ambiguous. Trimming removed 8 bases at V and 2 bases at J, with 18 bases between. Germline CDR1 and CDR2: SEHNR and FQNEAQ (reference sequence). This CDR3 is built from 15 residues.

CDR3: CASSFRGQFTWETQYF. CDR3 sequence (DNA): TGTGCCAGCAGCTTCAGAGGACAATTCACTTGGGAGACCCAGTACTTC. This chain links TRBV11-2 with TRBJ2-5; D perhaps matches TRBD1 (5 bases). This CDR3 comprises 16 residues. Germline V gene data show CDR1 as SGHAT and CDR2 as FQNNGV. V lost 3 bases to trimming and J lost 5 bases, with 19 bases between them. The whole variable domain, remainder taken from reference TRBV11-2 and TRBJ2-5, is EAGVAQSPRYKIIEKRQSVAFWCNPISGHATLYWYQQILGQGPKLLIQFQNNGVVDDSQLPKDRFSAERLKGVDSTLKIQPAKLEDSAVYLCASSFRGQFTWETQYFGPGTRLLVL.